This T cell receptor (beta chain) was found in a study of T cell repertoires in cytomegalovirus infection. Via MiXCR, TCRdb re-called the reads, giving one row per CDR3 protein. The sample holds 200,000 or so distinct CDR3 sequences, approximately 20% seen once. The CDR3 extends over 14 amino acids. Germline CDR1 and CDR2: MDHEN and SYDVKM. V shed 6 bases and J shed 1 base, with 13 bases lying between them. The sequencing sample was made of PBMCs. This TCR derives from a human donor in good health (CMV status not recorded). Some clones in this sample may be carry-over from other donors' samples. V usage is TRBV28 and J usage is TRBJ2-7; unclear D gene. CDR3 loop: CASSQNSRSYEQYF. DNA of the CDR3: TGTGCCAGCAGCCAGAATAGCCGATCCTACGAGCAGTACTTC.